These 23 T cell receptor beta chains originate from one sample sequenced in a study of control samples from healthy donors and cancer patients. Only in-frame clones appear in the TCRdb table, and some are missing; sequencing was by immunoSEQ multiplex PCR. The sample includes around 58,000 clones, 70% to 90% of them seen just once. The sequenced material came from blood. All receptors come from a man aged 50 to 59 in good health.

The rearrangement links TRBV7-8 to TRBJ2-5, with unresolved D. Germline CDR1 reads SGHVS; CDR2 reads FQNEAQ. Trimming shortened V by 4 bases and J by 2 bases, and 8 bases separated the two germline ends. This CDR3 contains 13 residues. CDR3 sequence: CASSSSLQETQYF. The CDR3 DNA reads as TGTGCCAGCAGCTCCTCCCTACAAGAGACCCAGTACTTC.

V and J are TRBV10-3 and TRBJ2-5; D might be TRBD2 (6 bases). The V gene lost 11 bases and the J gene lost 5 bases, with 18 bases spanning the gap. The CDR3 spans 13 residues. Germline CDR1 reads ENHRY; CDR2 reads SYGVKD. CDR3 in DNA: TGTGCCTCCGCCCGGGGAGGCGGCGAGACCCAGTACTTC. Translating it yields CASARGGGETQYF.

This chain links TRBV5-4 with TRBJ1-4, with D maybe TRBD1 (6 bases). This CDR3 spans 15 amino acids. Per the germline V gene, CDR1 is SGHNT and CDR2 is YYREEE (reference sequence). V was pared by 2 bases and J by 0 bases, with 8 bases between. CDR3 coding DNA: TGTGCCAGCAGCTTCAAGGGGGCAACTAATGAAAAACTGTTTTTT. Translation: CASSFKGATNEKLFF.

V usage is TRBV28 and J usage is TRBJ1-1; 10 positions agree with TRBD1. The length of the CDR3 is 15 residues. V trimming: 6 bases; J trimming: 5 bases; junction bases outside the gene matches: 9. Germline V gene data show CDR1 as MDHEN and CDR2 as SYDVKM. This chain's CDR3 is CASSRGTGAITEAFF. CDR3 DNA sequence: TGTGCCAGCAGCCGTGGGACAGGGGCGATTACTGAAGCTTTCTTT. The full variable domain, its missing parts supplied by reference TRBV28 and TRBJ1-1, is DVKVTQSSRYLVKRTGEKVFLECVQDMDHENMFWYRQDPGLGLRLIYFSYDVKMKEKGDIPEGYSVSREKKERFSLILESASTNQTSMYLCASSRGTGAITEAFFGQGTRLTVV.

The V call is TRBV7-9, the J call TRBJ2-1; TRBD1 agrees at 11 bases. Germline V gene data show CDR1 as SEHNR and CDR2 as FQNEAQ (reference sequence). V lost 2 bases, J lost 1 base, and 4 bases stayed unmatched. The CDR3 loop spans 17 amino acids. This chain's CDR3 is CASSLPGTGGSYNEQFF. CDR3 nucleotide sequence: TGTGCCAGCAGCTTACCGGGGACAGGGGGGTCCTACAATGAGCAGTTCTTC.

The J gene is TRBJ2-2, the V gene TRBV5-6, with TRBD2 matching over 8 bases. Germline V gene sequence: CDR1 SGHDT, CDR2 YYEEEE. Losses at the gene ends were 4 bases for V and 5 bases for J; bases not matched to a gene: 10. The CDR3 totals 16 residues. CDR3 region: CASSPDGGVRTGELFF. The CDR3 DNA follows: TGTGCCAGCAGCCCCGACGGGGGGGTTCGAACCGGGGAGCTGTTTTTT.

V usage is TRBV19 and J usage is TRBJ2-1; a possible D gene is TRBD2 (6 bases). CDR1 and CDR2 (germline): LNHDA, SQIVND (reference sequence). The CDR3 spans 15 residues. V was shortened by 4 bases and J by 1 base, with 11 bases between the two germline ends. This CDR3 reads CASSTLAGSYNEQFF. In nucleotides, the CDR3 is TGTGCCAGTAGTACCCTGGCGGGATCCTACAATGAGCAGTTCTTC. Based on the CDR3 plus reference TRBV19 and TRBJ2-1, the full variable domain is DGGITQSPKYLFRKEGQNVTLSCEQNLNHDAMYWYRQDPGQGLRLIYYSQIVNDFQKGDIAEGYSVSREKKESFPLTVTSAQKNPTAFYLCASSTLAGSYNEQFFGPGTRLTVL.

The chain joins TRBV15 to TRBJ1-5; no reliable D call. CDR1 and CDR2 from the germline V gene are LNHNV and YYDKDF (reference sequence). V gave up 0 bases and J gave up 5 bases, with 2 bases separating them. The CDR3 length is 12 residues. This CDR3 is CATSRDYQPQHF. In DNA form, the CDR3 reads TGTGCCACCAGCAGAGACTATCAGCCCCAGCATTTT.

This clone was recorded a few times. The CDR3 DNA is TGTGCCAGCAGCCAAGAGGGACCATCACAGGGGAACACTGAAGCTTTCTTT. As protein: CASSQEGPSQGNTEAFF. The chain joins TRBV14 to TRBJ1-1; D possibly corresponds to TRBD1 (6 bases). Trimming took 0 bases from V and 1 from J, leaving 15 bases between them. The germline V gene has CDR1 SGHDN and CDR2 FVKESK. The CDR3 has 17 amino acids.

This chain links TRBV25-1 with TRBJ2-5; 8 nucleotides agree with TRBD1. The CDR3 is 17 residues long. Looked up from germline, CDR1 is MGHDK and CDR2 is SYGVNS. Trimming cost V 6 bases and J 0 bases; bases outside gene matches: 12. CDR3 sequence (DNA): TGTGCCAGCAGCCCCTCGACAGGGGACGCTTACCAAGAGACCCAGTACTTC. It yields the protein CASSPSTGDAYQETQYF.

The chain couples TRBV27 to TRBJ1-1; D unresolved. Germline CDR1 is MNHEY and CDR2 is SMNVEV (reference sequence). Trimming took off 4 bases at V and 0 bases at J, with 15 bases between the two ends. CDR3 length: 16 amino acids. DNA of the CDR3: TGTGCCAGCAGTTCGATACAGAACACGATGAACACTGAAGCTTTCTTT. This sequence encodes CASSSIQNTMNTEAFF.

The chain recombines TRBV4-2 with TRBJ1-1, with no clear D. Per germline, CDR1 LGHNA and CDR2 YNFKEQ. Trimming shortened V by 0 bases and J by 7 bases, and 9 bases separated the two germline ends. This CDR3 is 13 amino acids long. CDR3 nucleotide sequence: TGTGCCAGCAGCCAAGATCGTGCCTTTGAAGCTTTCTTT. This encodes CASSQDRAFEAFF.

This rearrangement joins TRBV28 to TRBJ1-3; D remains ambiguous. The CDR3 covers 14 residues. Trimming removed 3 bases from V and 2 bases from J, with 8 bases in between. CDR1 MDHEN and CDR2 SYDVKM come from the germline V gene. The CDR3, as DNA: TGTGCCAGCAGTTTCAGGTCCACTGGAAACACCATATATTTT. It codes for CASSFRSTGNTIYF.

J is TRBJ1-3 and V is TRBV19; D perhaps matches TRBD1 (6 bases). The germline V gene has CDR1 LNHDA and CDR2 SQIVND (reference sequence). V was trimmed by 5 bases and J by 2 bases, leaving 7 bases between them. This CDR3 has 13 residues. CDR3 amino acids: CASSEGAGNTIYF. The CDR3 nucleotides read TGTGCCAGTAGTGAGGGGGCTGGAAACACCATATATTTT.

The chain combines TRBV9 with TRBJ2-1; D perhaps matches TRBD2 (5 bases). V was trimmed by 3 bases and J by 4 bases, leaving 14 bases between them. The CDR3 loop spans 15 amino acids. Germline V CDR1 and CDR2: SGDLS, YYNGEE. The CDR3 nucleotides read TGTGCCAGCAGCGCGGACGGGGAAGTGTACAATGAGCAGTTCTTC. Residues: CASSADGEVYNEQFF. Full variable domain (outside the CDR3, taken from reference TRBV9 and TRBJ2-1): DSGVTQTPKHLITATGQRVTLRCSPRSGDLSVYWYQQSLDQGLQFLIQYYNGEERAKGNILERFSAQQFPDLHSELNLSSLELGDSALYFCASSADGEVYNEQFFGPGTRLTVL.

V is TRBV27 and J is TRBJ2-7; no reliable D call. The CDR3 runs 14 residues. Germline assignment: CDR1 MNHEY and CDR2 SMNVEV (reference sequence). Trimming pared 5 bases from V and 3 bases from J, leaving 14 bases between. Here the CDR3 DNA reads TGTGCCAGCAGTCCAATTGGGGTGAACTACGAGCAGTACTTC. This encodes CASSPIGVNYEQYF.

The chain employs TRBV7-9 and TRBJ2-7; 7 nucleotides align to TRBD2. Germline CDR1 reads SEHNR; CDR2 reads FQNEAQ (reference sequence). This CDR3 has 15 residues. The J segment lost 2 bases and the V segment lost 5 bases, leaving 9 bases of the junction unmatched. The CDR3 sequence is CASSLRLAVAYEQYF. The CDR3 DNA is TGTGCCAGCAGCCTCCGACTAGCTGTGGCCTACGAGCAGTACTTC.

The rearrangement joins TRBV10-2 to TRBJ1-1, with D hard to call. Trimming removed 6 bases from V and 10 bases from J, with 15 bases in between. This CDR3 region has 12 residues. Germline CDR1 and CDR2: WSHSY and SAAADI. This CDR3 is CASSETDVGAFF. CDR3 in DNA: TGCGCCAGCAGCGAGACGGACGTGGGAGCTTTCTTT.

The rearrangement uses TRBV13 and TRBJ2-1, with D perhaps TRBD2 (6 bases). Trimming removed 1 base from V and 8 bases from J, with 15 bases in between. Germline CDR1 PRHDT, CDR2 FYEKMQ (reference sequence). CDR3 size: 15 residues. The CDR3, as DNA: TGTGCCAGCAGCTTAGCCGGGGTAGCGGTTGATGAGCAGTTCTTC. Translated: CASSLAGVAVDEQFF.

The chain couples TRBV28 to TRBJ2-3, with 10 bases aligning to TRBD2. The J segment lost 2 bases and the V segment lost 9 bases, leaving 2 bases of the junction unmatched. The germline gives CDR1 MDHEN, CDR2 SYDVKM. The CDR3 runs to 13 residues. The CDR3 bases are TGTGCCAGTACTAGCGGGGTCACAGATACGCAGTATTTT. This sequence encodes CASTSGVTDTQYF.

The rearrangement links TRBV21-1 to TRBJ2-3; TRBD1 is the table's D call and was not checked against the DNA. TRBV21-1 is deemed a pseudogene. This CDR3 comprises 18 residues. The CDR3 here is CASSGRDRVFSRTDTQYF. CDR3 nucleotide sequence: TGTGCCAGCAGCGGAAGGGACAGGGTTTTCTCCCGCACAGATACGCAGTATTTT.

The chain carries TRBV7-8 and TRBJ1-4; TRBD1 is a possible D gene (5 bases). The CDR3 runs 16 residues. CDR1 is SGHVS and CDR2 is FQNEAQ in the germline V gene. V was clipped by 0 bases and J by 8 bases, with 16 bases between them. The CDR3 DNA sequence: TGTGCCAGCAGCTTAGCTTCGCTAGGGGTTGTAGAAAAACTGTTTTTT. Its translation: CASSLASLGVVEKLFF.

This clone was found once. The rearrangement links TRBV7-9 to TRBJ2-1; the D gene is possibly TRBD2 (5 bases). The CDR3 spans 11 residues. V lost 4 bases to trimming and J lost 16 bases, with 14 bases between them. The germline CDR1 and CDR2 sequences are SEHNR and FQNEAQ (reference sequence). The CDR3, as DNA: TGTGCCAGCAGCTCCAACGGGATGGGCTTCTTC. Translating it yields CASSSNGMGFF. Complete variable domain (other parts from reference TRBV7-9 and TRBJ2-1): DTGVSQNPRHKITKRGQNVTFRCDPISEHNRLYWYRQTLGQGPEFLTYFQNEAQLEKSRLLSDRFSAERPKGSFSTLEIQRTEQGDSAMYLCASSSNGMGFFGPGTRLTVL.